These 25 T cell receptor beta chains came from one sample sequenced in a study of OX40 agonist ivuxolimab in advanced cancers. Repertoires were generated with immunoSEQ multiplex PCR, while TCRdb's copy carries only in-frame clones and drops some. The sample consists of some 58,000 clones, roughly nine tenths of them appearing once. The input for sequencing was CD4+ or CD8+ T cells sorted from blood, taken in a trial of the OX40 agonist ivuxolimab. The receptors were gathered from an adult with an advanced solid tumor such as melanoma, head and neck, liver or kidney cancer.

The gene calls are TRBV30 and TRBJ2-1, with D perhaps TRBD2 (5 bases). V shed 0 bases and J shed 9 bases, with 12 bases lying between them. In germline, CDR1 is GTSNPN, CDR2 SVGIG (reference sequence). The CDR3 covers 13 residues. The CDR3 protein is CAWSVAVDGEQFF. The CDR3 nucleotides read TGTGCCTGGAGTGTAGCGGTGGACGGTGAGCAGTTCTTC.

This chain links TRBV6-5 with TRBJ1-5; no definite D call. Trimming shortened V by 0 bases and J by 5 bases, and 8 bases separated the two germline ends. CDR1 and CDR2 from the germline V gene are MNHEY and SVGAGI. This CDR3 is 14 amino acids long. CDR3 bases: TGTGCCAGCAGTTACTCGCACGGAGATCAGCCCCAGCATTTT. Protein sequence: CASSYSHGDQPQHF.

The genes are TRBV25-1 and TRBJ2-2, with 9 bases aligning to TRBD1. CDR3 length: 15 amino acids. V dropped 8 bases and J dropped 5; count of bases not matched to a gene: 9. CDR1 and CDR2 from the germline V gene are MGHDK and SYGVNS. CDR3 in DNA: TGTGCCAGCCGCGCGACAGGGGGAGGGACCGGGGAGCTGTTTTTT. Translated, it gives CASRATGGGTGELFF.

This clone was observed a single time. The gene calls are TRBV5-4 and TRBJ1-2, with 7 bases matching TRBD1. V was pared by 0 bases and J by 5 bases, with 4 bases of the junction left unmatched. Germline CDR1 is SGHNT and CDR2 is YYREEE (reference sequence). This CDR3 spans 14 amino acids. CDR3 region: CASSLEGGVYGYTF. CDR3 nucleotides: TGTGCCAGCAGCTTGGAAGGGGGCGTATATGGCTACACCTTC.

Only one count was recorded for this clone. The V gene is TRBV11-2, the J gene TRBJ2-7; possible D gene TRBD2, 6 bases. The CDR3 covers 15 residues. V lost 5 bases to trimming and J lost 3 bases, with 17 bases between them. Germline V gene sequence: CDR1 SGHAT, CDR2 FQNNGV. The CDR3 here is CASSEQGDSNYEQYF. Written as DNA, the CDR3 is TGTGCCAGCAGCGAACAAGGGGACTCCAACTACGAGCAGTACTTC.

The genes are TRBV4-2 and TRBJ2-7; TRBD2 matches at 12 bases. The V gene end was trimmed by 0 bases and the J gene end by 4 bases; junction bases not matched to a gene: 7. CDR3 size: 17 residues. Germline-derived CDR1 and CDR2 are LGHNA and YNFKEQ. This CDR3 reads CASSQDPWTSGEYEQYF. The CDR3 bases are TGTGCCAGCAGCCAAGATCCTTGGACTAGCGGGGAGTACGAGCAGTACTTC.

V usage is TRBV5-4 and J usage is TRBJ1-1; D is uncertain. With 2 bases removed from V and 2 bases from J, the gap between germline ends came to 13 bases. The germline V gene encodes CDR1 SGHNT and CDR2 YYREEE (reference sequence). This CDR3 contains 15 residues. CDR3 in DNA: TGTGCCAGCAGCTTCGACGCGGGAGTAAACACTGAAGCTTTCTTT. It translates to CASSFDAGVNTEAFF.

The chain employs TRBV2 and TRBJ2-3, with 12 bases matching TRBD2. Looked up from germline, CDR1 is SNHLY and CDR2 is FYNNEI. The CDR3 has 16 amino acids. The ends lost 6 bases at V and 2 bases at J; junction bases unmatched: 6. Here the CDR3 reads CASSQGLAGPTDTQYF. CDR3 DNA sequence: TGTGCCAGCAGCCAAGGACTAGCGGGACCCACAGATACGCAGTATTTT.

The chain is built from TRBV29-1 and TRBJ1-4; the D is unclear. The CDR3 is 14 amino acids. The V gene lost 6 bases and the J gene lost 7 bases, with 18 bases spanning the gap. Germline assignment: CDR1 SQVTM and CDR2 ANQGSEA. The CDR3 loop is CSVLDRRGGEKLFF. CDR3 in DNA: TGCAGCGTCCTGGACCGGCGTGGAGGTGAAAAACTGTTTTTT.

The chain joins TRBV2 to TRBJ2-1; the match to TRBD2 covers 13 bases. The CDR3 loop spans 14 amino acids. The V gene end was trimmed by 5 bases and the J gene end by 6 bases; junction bases not matched to a gene: 1. CDR1 SNHLY and CDR2 FYNNEI come from the germline V gene. The CDR3 here is CASSTSGGANEQFF. In DNA, the CDR3 is TGTGCCAGCAGTACTAGCGGGGGGGCCAATGAGCAGTTCTTC. The full variable domain, with the rest looked up from reference TRBV2 and TRBJ2-1, is EPEVTQTPSHQVTQMGQEVILRCVPISNHLYFYWYRQILGQKVEFLVSFYNNEISEKSEIFDDQFSVERPDGSNFTLKIRSTKLEDSAMYFCASSTSGGANEQFFGPGTRLTVL.

A note on this clone: The CDR3 end shows no conserved phenylalanine or tryptophan, and so a read error is likely. No DNA is shown, since the ends of the CDR3 on it are uncertain; the CDR3 is the one TCRdb lists. The chain joins TRBV30 to TRBJ1-2; the D call of TRBD1 is as the table states it, not checked on the DNA. Germline assignment: CDR1 GTSNPN and CDR2 SVGIG (reference sequence). The CDR3 has 10 residues if both end residues are counted. CDR3 sequence: CAWRQEHRSD.

This chain uses TRBV4-2 with TRBJ2-3, with D possibly being TRBD1 or TRBD2 (5 bases each). V gave up 0 bases and J gave up 8 bases, with 9 bases separating them. Per the germline V gene, CDR1 is LGHNA and CDR2 is YNFKEQ. The length of the CDR3 is 13 residues. CDR3 sequence reads: CASSQDMGVTQYF. DNA for the CDR3: TGTGCCAGCAGCCAAGATATGGGGGTTACGCAGTATTTT.

This sequence joins TRBV2 and TRBJ1-5, with D maybe TRBD1 (5 bases). CDR1 and CDR2 (germline): SNHLY, FYNNEI. V gave up 0 bases and J gave up 7 bases, with 13 bases separating them. The CDR3 totals 15 residues. The CDR3 DNA reads TGTGCCAGCAGTGAAGCGGCGGGGGGGTTCCAGCCCCAGCATTTT. Translated, it gives CASSEAAGGFQPQHF.

The V gene is TRBV14, the J gene TRBJ2-2; D might be TRBD2 (5 bases). V was cut by 4 bases and J by 3 bases, with 9 bases left in between. The germline gives CDR1 SGHDN, CDR2 FVKESK. The CDR3 runs 14 residues. The CDR3 nucleotides are TGTGCCAGCAGCCCTAGGGAGTACACCGGGGAGCTGTTTTTT. It encodes CASSPREYTGELFF.

This chain links TRBV7-3 with TRBJ2-5, with D perhaps assigned TRBD1 or TRBD2 (5 bases each). CDR1 is SGHTA, CDR2 FQGTGA, per germline. The V and J ends lost 4 bases and 2 bases respectively, with 8 bases between them. The CDR3 length is 13 residues. The CDR3 DNA reads as TGTGCCAGCAGCTCGGGGCGACAAGAGACCCAGTACTTC. Encoded protein: CASSSGRQETQYF.

The chain couples TRBV6-5 to TRBJ1-3, with TRBD1 matching 7 bases. Germline assignment: CDR1 MNHEY and CDR2 SVGAGI. The V segment lost 6 bases and the J segment 0 bases; nucleotides outside the gene matches: 5. There are 15 residues in the CDR3. CDR3 nucleotides: TGTGCCAGCAGCCGGGGACAGAGCTCTGGAAACACCATATATTTT. It is translated as CASSRGQSSGNTIYF.

The chain employs TRBV7-2 and TRBJ2-3; a possible D gene is TRBD1 (6 bases). The germline V gene encodes CDR1 SGHTA and CDR2 FQGNSA. The CDR3 has 16 amino acids. Trimming took 2 bases from V and 0 from J, leaving 12 bases between them. Here the CDR3 reads CASSLFRTASTDTQYF. Here the CDR3 DNA reads TGTGCCAGCAGCTTATTTCGGACAGCTAGCACAGATACGCAGTATTTT.

V and J are TRBV28 and TRBJ1-2; D call uncertain. The CDR3 is made up of 14 amino acids. CDR1 and CDR2 from the germline V gene are MDHEN and SYDVKM. Trimming removed 1 base at V and 7 bases at J, with 13 bases between. The CDR3 DNA sequence: TGTGCCAGCAGTTTATATGAGGGTTTAGGTGGCTACACCTTC. Translating it yields CASSLYEGLGGYTF.

This clone was counted a single time. This chain uses TRBV18 with TRBJ2-7, with 10 bases aligning to TRBD2. CDR1 and CDR2 from the germline V gene are KGHSH and LQKENI. The CDR3 contains 18 residues. J gave up 4 bases and V 0 bases, and 12 bases lay outside the gene matches. The DNA of the CDR3 is TGTGCCAGCTCACCACCGGTGTTTGGGGCTAGCGGGGGTTACGAGCAGTACTTC. This encodes CASSPPVFGASGGYEQYF.

V gene TRBV10-1 combines with J gene TRBJ2-2, with D possibly called TRBD1 or TRBD2 (5 bases each). CDR1 and CDR2 (germline): WNHNN, SYGVQD (reference sequence). The V gene lost 4 bases and the J gene lost 4 bases, with 16 bases spanning the gap. The CDR3 totals 16 residues. CDR3 DNA sequence: TGCGCCAGCAGTGGAGGAAGGGGCGCGGGCACCGGGGAGCTGTTTTTT. Protein sequence: CASSGGRGAGTGELFF.

The J gene is TRBJ1-2, the V gene TRBV11-2; D not resolved. Germline CDR1 SGHAT, CDR2 FQNNGV. The CDR3 consists of 14 residues. Trimming pared 1 base from V and 2 bases from J, leaving 8 bases between. CDR3 amino acids: CASSLGWQNYGYTF. The CDR3 nucleotides read TGTGCCAGCAGCTTAGGGTGGCAGAACTATGGCTACACCTTC.

This clone is termed medium-sized. The chain recombines TRBV28 with TRBJ2-1; D is possibly TRBD2 (5 bases). The germline V and J ends were trimmed by 2 bases and 5 bases, with 10 bases remaining between them. Germline assignment: CDR1 MDHEN and CDR2 SYDVKM. The CDR3 covers 14 residues. CDR3 nucleotide sequence: TGTGCCAGCAGTTTAAAATTCGGGGACAATGAGCAGTTCTTC. It yields the protein CASSLKFGDNEQFF.

The rearrangement uses TRBV4-2 and TRBJ2-1; 8 bases line up with TRBD1. J gave up 10 bases and V 0 bases, and 8 bases lay outside the gene matches. CDR3 length equals 15 residues. In germline, CDR1 is LGHNA, CDR2 YNFKEQ. The CDR3 reads CASSQDRGLSDEQFF. The CDR3 DNA reads as TGTGCCAGCAGCCAAGACAGGGGGCTTAGCGACGAGCAGTTCTTC.

CDR3 in amino acids: CASSLTANTGELFF. The DNA of the CDR3 is TGTGCCAGCAGCTTGACTGCGAACACCGGGGAGCTGTTTTTT. J is TRBJ2-2 and V is TRBV7-3; D uncertain. Trimming removed 3 bases at V and 0 bases at J, with 5 bases between. Germline values: CDR1 SGHTA, CDR2 FQGTGA. The CDR3 covers 14 residues.

This rearrangement joins TRBV28 to TRBJ2-3; D unclear. Germline loops: CDR1 MDHEN, CDR2 SYDVKM. The CDR3 is 11 residues long. V was cut by 3 bases and J by 5 bases, with 3 bases left in between. The CDR3, as DNA: TGTGCCAGCAGTTTTAGAGATACGCAGTATTTT. Translated, it gives CASSFRDTQYF. Drawing the rest from reference TRBV28 and TRBJ2-3, the complete variable domain is DVKVTQSSRYLVKRTGEKVFLECVQDMDHENMFWYRQDPGLGLRLIYFSYDVKMKEKGDIPEGYSVSREKKERFSLILESASTNQTSMYLCASSFRDTQYFGPGTRLTVL.